These 31 T cell receptor beta chains originate from one sample sequenced in a study of T cell repertoires in cytomegalovirus infection. TCRdb independently ran MiXCR on the reads; one entry per CDR3 protein. The sample shows roughly 760,000 distinct CDR3 sequences, less than 40% of them seen only once. The sequenced sample was PBMCs. These receptor sequences come from a human donor in good health (CMV status not recorded). Some clones in this sample may be carry-over from other donors' samples.

The chain employs TRBV5-4 and TRBJ2-5; 10 bases are shared with TRBD2. Germline V gene lookup returns CDR1 SGHNT and CDR2 YYREEE (reference sequence). This CDR3 spans 17 amino acids. Trimming removed 5 bases from V and 4 bases from J; junction bases left unmatched: 14. This chain's CDR3 is CASSLQSSGRIRETQYF. CDR3 in DNA: TGTGCCAGCAGTCTGCAGAGTAGCGGGAGGATTAGAGAGACCCAGTACTTC.

CDR3 loop: CASSPPGRTANYGYTF. The CDR3 DNA reads as TGTGCCAGCAGCCCACCGGGACGGACAGCTAACTATGGCTACACCTTC. This chain connects TRBV9 to TRBJ1-2, with D perhaps TRBD1 (6 bases). The V end was cut by 4 bases, the J end by 0 bases, with 16 bases between. CDR1 and CDR2 (germline): SGDLS, YYNGEE. This CDR3 spans 16 amino acids.

This sequence joins TRBV28 and TRBJ1-3; D remains ambiguous. Germline lookup yields CDR1 MDHEN and CDR2 SYDVKM. The CDR3 is made up of 13 amino acids. Trimming removed 5 bases from V and 4 bases from J, with 9 bases in between. CDR3 sequence reads: CASSPVQGNTIYF. CDR3 DNA: TGTGCCAGCAGTCCAGTTCAGGGAAACACCATATATTTT.

This clonotype was picked up a small number of times. The V call is TRBV12-3 or TRBV12-4, the J call TRBJ2-1; 8 nucleotides agree with TRBD2. This CDR3 has 16 residues. The ends lost 3 bases at V and 6 bases at J; junction bases unmatched: 10. As DNA, the CDR3 is TGTGCCAGCAGTTTGGCTGGGTCTAGCGGGCCCAATGAGCAGTTCTTC. It encodes CASSLAGSSGPNEQFF.

The chain combines TRBV7-2 with TRBJ2-3; no clear D. Germline-derived CDR1 and CDR2 are SGHTA and FQGNSA. The V end was cut by 5 bases, the J end by 4 bases, with 10 bases between. There are 13 residues in the CDR3. CDR3 sequence (DNA): TGTGCCAGCAGCGCCCATGGGGCAGATACGCAGTATTTT. The encoded protein is CASSAHGADTQYF.

J is TRBJ2-7 and V is TRBV27; TRBD1 agrees at 9 bases. This CDR3 spans 14 amino acids. Germline V lookup: CDR1 MNHEY, CDR2 SMNVEV (reference sequence). V was clipped by 5 bases and J by 3 bases; unmatched bases: 5. The chain's CDR3 is CASSTNRGLYEQYF. CDR3 nucleotides: TGTGCCAGCAGTACCAACAGGGGGCTCTACGAGCAGTACTTC.

The chain is built from TRBV5-1 and TRBJ2-7; 9 bases map to TRBD1. Trimming at V came to 0 bases and at J to 2 bases, leaving 3 bases not matched to a gene. The CDR3 spans 15 residues. CDR1 SGHRS and CDR2 YFSETQ come from the germline V gene. The CDR3 sequence is CASSLDRGRTYEQYF. Here the CDR3 DNA reads TGCGCCAGCAGCTTGGACAGGGGGCGAACCTACGAGCAGTACTTC. The full variable domain, its missing parts supplied by reference TRBV5-1 and TRBJ2-7, is KAGVTQTPRYLIKTRGQQVTLSCSPISGHRSVSWYQQTPGQGLQFLFEYFSETQRNKGNFPGRFSGRQFSNSRSEMNVSTLELGDSALYLCASSLDRGRTYEQYFGPGTRLTVT.

This chain uses TRBV20-1 with TRBJ1-1, with 8 bases aligning to TRBD1. The V and J ends lost 4 bases and 5 bases, in that order; junction bases with no gene match: 6. Germline loops: CDR1 DFQATT, CDR2 SNEGSKA (reference sequence). This CDR3 comprises 13 residues. CDR3 nucleotide sequence: TGCAGTGCTACGGGACAGGCGAAGACTGAAGCTTTCTTT. As protein: CSATGQAKTEAFF.

This clonotype came up many times. The chain uses TRBV12-3 or TRBV12-4 and TRBJ1-1; D gene unclear. The CDR3 totals 13 residues. The V and J ends lost 3 bases and 3 bases respectively, with 8 bases between them. The DNA for the CDR3 is TGTGCCAGCAGTTTCGGAAGTGACACTGAAGCTTTCTTT. Protein sequence: CASSFGSDTEAFF.

V and J are TRBV12-3 or TRBV12-4 and TRBJ1-2; D ambiguous. Trimming removed 7 bases from V and 8 bases from J, with 14 bases in between. CDR3 length: 12 residues. The CDR3 loop is CASTEDPLGYTF. CDR3 nucleotides: TGTGCCAGCACCGAAGATCCCCTCGGCTACACCTTC.

This clonotype was observed a handful of times. The chain uses TRBV18 and TRBJ1-4; maybe TRBD1 (5 bases). Trimming removed 3 bases at V and 10 bases at J, with 18 bases between. This CDR3 region has 15 residues. CDR1 is KGHSH and CDR2 is LQKENI in the germline V gene. In DNA, the CDR3 is TGTGCCAGCTCACCTCCGGGACCGAAGGGAGGAAAACTGTTTTTT. It translates to CASSPPGPKGGKLFF.

This clonotype was counted at least ten times. The rearrangement uses TRBV28 and TRBJ1-5; D gene ambiguous. V shed 5 bases and J shed 7 bases, with 18 bases lying between them. Germline V gene sequence: CDR1 MDHEN, CDR2 SYDVKM. This CDR3 is built from 15 residues. Here the CDR3 DNA reads TGTGCCAGCAGTCCCCCGGACCGGGTAAAGCAGCCCCAGCATTTT. Translated: CASSPPDRVKQPQHF.

This clonotype appeared a few times. The chain has TRBV7-8 and TRBJ2-1, with D uncertain. CDR1 is SGHVS and CDR2 is FQNEAQ in the germline V gene. This CDR3 has 14 amino acids. V was shortened by 5 bases and J by 9 bases, with 17 bases between the two germline ends. Here the CDR3 reads CASSITNVLLEQFF. The CDR3 DNA reads as TGTGCCAGCAGCATAACAAACGTTCTACTTGAGCAGTTCTTC.

This clonotype was counted a few times. This chain connects TRBV7-2 to TRBJ2-4; TRBD2 matches at 13 bases. The CDR3 is 14 residues long. J gave up 10 bases and V 5 bases, and 5 bases lay outside the gene matches. The germline CDR1 and CDR2 sequences are SGHTA and FQGNSA. CDR3 in amino acids: CASSGTSGEKIQYF. CDR3 sequence (DNA): TGTGCCAGCAGCGGGACTAGCGGGGAGAAGATTCAGTACTTC.

This clonotype was seen a handful of times. This chain joins TRBV19 and TRBJ2-1; TRBD2 aligns across 10 bases. The V and J ends lost 0 bases and 9 bases, in that order; junction bases with no gene match: 14. This CDR3 has 18 residues. The germline V gene has CDR1 LNHDA and CDR2 SQIVND (reference sequence). The CDR3 region is CASSIEPERGGRGGEQFF. The CDR3 DNA is TGTGCCAGTAGTATAGAACCCGAGCGGGGGGGCCGCGGAGGTGAGCAGTTCTTC.

V usage is TRBV5-8 and J usage is TRBJ2-5, with a possible D match to TRBD2 (6 bases). This CDR3 is 11 amino acids long. Germline-derived CDR1 and CDR2 are SGHTS and YDEGEE. V lost 1 base and J 14 bases, leaving 12 bases between the germline ends. The CDR3 reads CASSLTPLAYF. The CDR3 nucleotides read TGTGCCAGCAGCTTGACCCCACTAGCCTACTTC.

This clonotype was detected a few times. This rearrangement joins TRBV28 to TRBJ1-2; 9 nucleotides align to TRBD1. CDR1 and CDR2 from the germline V gene are MDHEN and SYDVKM. The junction had 5 bases not matched to a gene; V was cut back by 5 bases and J by 4 bases. The CDR3 covers 14 residues. Written as DNA, the CDR3 is TGTGCCAGCAGTAACAGGGGGCGAATCTATGGCTACACCTTC. Residues: CASSNRGRIYGYTF.

This clonotype has just a few counts. The chain uses TRBV7-8 and TRBJ1-1; D gene uncertain. The CDR3 runs to 14 residues. With 1 base removed from V and 8 bases from J, the gap between germline ends came to 14 bases. Per the germline V gene, CDR1 is SGHVS and CDR2 is FQNEAQ. DNA for the CDR3: TGTGCCAGCAGCTTAGATCCGTTAGCGTTCGAAGCTTTCTTT. It encodes CASSLDPLAFEAFF.

The CDR3 sequence: CSATDRKSGNTIYF. The CDR3 DNA follows: TGCAGTGCTACTGACAGAAAAAGTGGAAACACCATATATTTT. The chain is built from TRBV20-1 and TRBJ1-3; possibly TRBD1 for D (5 bases). In germline, CDR1 is DFQATT, CDR2 SNEGSKA (reference sequence). The CDR3 covers 14 residues. The germline V and J ends were trimmed by 4 bases and 3 bases, with 13 bases remaining between them.

V is TRBV7-8 and J is TRBJ1-1; TRBD1 might be the D (6 bases). V lost 5 bases, J lost 3 bases, and 22 bases lay in between. Germline V gene lookup returns CDR1 SGHVS and CDR2 FQNEAQ. This CDR3 has 17 residues. CDR3 residues: CASSVGGGGWGDTEAFF. CDR3 DNA: TGTGCCAGCAGCGTAGGGGGGGGTGGGTGGGGTGACACTGAAGCTTTCTTT.

This clonotype has only a few counts. The chain combines TRBV5-4 with TRBJ1-1, with 8 bases aligning to TRBD1. V was pared by 4 bases and J by 8 bases, with 7 bases of the junction left unmatched. Germline loops: CDR1 SGHNT, CDR2 YYREEE (reference sequence). The CDR3 contains 13 residues. CDR3 coding DNA: TGTGCCAGCAGCCGATGGACAGGGAAAGAAGCTTTCTTT. This gives the protein CASSRWTGKEAFF.

To note about this clonotype: Without the conserved terminal phenylalanine or tryptophan, this CDR3 likely stems from a read error. The chain joins TRBV7-6 to TRBJ2-1, with D maybe TRBD2 (5 bases). The CDR3 covers 15 residues. From germline, CDR1 is SGHVS and CDR2 FNYEAQ. Trimming took off 7 bases at V and 0 bases at J, with 13 bases between the two ends. The CDR3 is CASTLRASSYNEQFL. The CDR3 nucleotides are TGTGCCAGCACCCTGAGGGCTAGCTCCTACAATGAGCAGTTCTTA.

The CDR3 nucleotides read TGTGCCAGCAGCATACTAGCGGGCCCAGATACGCAGTATTTT. It yields the protein CASSILAGPDTQYF. The chain recombines TRBV11-2 with TRBJ2-3, with 9 positions matching TRBD2. The CDR3 spans 14 residues. The V gene end was trimmed by 5 bases and the J gene end by 4 bases; junction bases not matched to a gene: 4. The V gene's germline CDR1 is SGHAT and CDR2 FQNNGV. Full variable domain (rest looked up from reference TRBV11-2 and TRBJ2-3): EAGVAQSPRYKIIEKRQSVAFWCNPISGHATLYWYQQILGQGPKLLIQFQNNGVVDDSQLPKDRFSAERLKGVDSTLKIQPAKLEDSAVYLCASSILAGPDTQYFGPGTRLTVL.

The chain joins TRBV28 to TRBJ1-2; possible D gene TRBD1, 5 bases. The germline CDR1 and CDR2 sequences are MDHEN and SYDVKM. Deletions cut 3 bases from V and 7 bases from J, with 15 bases between. The CDR3 contains 14 residues. CDR3 amino acids: CASSFSVREAGYTF. DNA of the CDR3: TGTGCCAGCAGTTTTTCGGTCAGGGAAGCTGGCTACACCTTC.

This rearrangement joins TRBV29-1 to TRBJ2-3, with D hard to call. The CDR3 runs 14 residues. Germline V gives CDR1 SQVTM, CDR2 ANQGSEA. The V gene lost 6 bases and the J gene lost 2 bases, with 15 bases spanning the gap. The CDR3, as DNA: TGCAGCGTCACCGCGGTATCCTCCACAGATACGCAGTATTTT. It specifies CSVTAVSSTDTQYF.

The chain uses TRBV24-1 and TRBJ2-3; D ambiguous. The V and J ends lost 3 bases and 0 bases respectively, with 6 bases between them. Germline CDR1 reads KGHDR; CDR2 reads SFDVKD. There are 14 residues in the CDR3. CDR3 region: CATSDTQSTDTQYF. The CDR3 DNA reads TGTGCCACCAGTGATACACAGAGCACAGATACGCAGTATTTT.

This chain links TRBV5-6 with TRBJ1-4; TRBD1 might be the D (6 bases). V was shortened by 4 bases and J by 10 bases, with 17 bases between the two germline ends. CDR1 and CDR2 from the germline V gene are SGHDT and YYEEEE. The CDR3 length is 14 residues. Written as DNA, the CDR3 is TGTGCCAGCAGCGATACTACAGGGTTCCTAAAACTGTTTTTT. Translated: CASSDTTGFLKLFF.

The rearrangement links TRBV6-2 or TRBV6-3 to TRBJ2-7; 9 bases map to TRBD1. The CDR3 sequence is 15 residues long. Germline CDR1 reads MNHEY; CDR2 reads SVGEGT. V lost 6 bases, J lost 5 bases, and 11 bases stayed unmatched. The CDR3 sequence: CASRPTGTGTDEQYF. CDR3 bases: TGTGCCAGCAGGCCCACCGGGACAGGGACCGACGAGCAGTACTTC.

This clonotype was found many times. V and J are TRBV7-2 and TRBJ2-3, with D tentatively TRBD1 (6 bases). CDR1 is SGHTA, CDR2 FQGNSA, per germline. Trimming took 8 bases from V and 3 from J, leaving 15 bases between them. The CDR3 loop spans 14 amino acids. CDR3 DNA sequence: TGTGCCAGCCAGGGGTCGCCCGGGACAGATACGCAGTATTTT. It translates to CASQGSPGTDTQYF.

This chain uses TRBV18 with TRBJ1-3; D is unresolved. V lost 2 bases and J lost 2, with 10 bases in between. CDR1 is KGHSH and CDR2 is LQKENI in the germline V gene. This CDR3 comprises 15 residues. CDR3 coding DNA: TGTGCCAGCTCACCAACCCCTGGAACTGGAAACACCATATATTTT. Protein: CASSPTPGTGNTIYF. Complete variable domain (other parts from reference TRBV18 and TRBJ1-3): NAGVMQNPRHLVRRRGQEARLRCSPMKGHSHVYWYRQLPEEGLKFMVYLQKENIIDESGMPKERFSAEFPKEGPSILRIQQVVRGDSAAYFCASSPTPGTGNTIYFGEGSWLTVV.

This clonotype appeared a few times. A junction boundary mismatches the germline segment, possibly from a read error. The chain links TRBV7-7 to TRBJ2-3; D is unresolved. Germline-derived CDR1 and CDR2 are SSHAT and FNYEAQ (reference sequence). The CDR3 has 14 residues. The CDR3, as DNA: TGTGCTAGCAGCTTGAGTCGAATCACAGATACGCAGTATTTT. Translating it yields CASSLSRITDTQYF.